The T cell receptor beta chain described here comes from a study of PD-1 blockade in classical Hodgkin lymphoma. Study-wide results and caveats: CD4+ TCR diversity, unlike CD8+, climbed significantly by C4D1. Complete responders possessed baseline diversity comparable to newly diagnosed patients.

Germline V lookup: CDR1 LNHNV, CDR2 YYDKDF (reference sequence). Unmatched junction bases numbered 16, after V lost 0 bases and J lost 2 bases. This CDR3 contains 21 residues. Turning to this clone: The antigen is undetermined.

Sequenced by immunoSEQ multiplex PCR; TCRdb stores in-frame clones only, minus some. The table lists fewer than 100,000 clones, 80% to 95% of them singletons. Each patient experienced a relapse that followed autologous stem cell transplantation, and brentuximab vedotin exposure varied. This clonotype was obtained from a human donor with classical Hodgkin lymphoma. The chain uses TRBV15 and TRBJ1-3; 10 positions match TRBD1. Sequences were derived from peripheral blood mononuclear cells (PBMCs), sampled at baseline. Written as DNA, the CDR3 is TGTGCCACCAGCAGAGATCCAAGGGACCTCGACAGGGGGCGAGCTGGAAACACCATATATTTT. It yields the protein CATSRDPRDLDRGRAGNTIYF.